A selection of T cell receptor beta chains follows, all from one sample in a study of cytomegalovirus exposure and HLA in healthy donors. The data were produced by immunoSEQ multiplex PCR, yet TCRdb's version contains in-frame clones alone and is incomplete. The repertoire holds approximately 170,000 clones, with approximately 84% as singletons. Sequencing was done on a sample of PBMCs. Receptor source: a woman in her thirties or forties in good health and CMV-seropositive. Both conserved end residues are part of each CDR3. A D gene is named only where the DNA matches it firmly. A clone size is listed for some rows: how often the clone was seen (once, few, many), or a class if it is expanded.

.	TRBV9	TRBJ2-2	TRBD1	CASSVTPQGGWVGELFF	TGTGCCAGCAGCGTGACTCCACAGGGGGGATGGGTCGGGGAGCTGTTTTTT
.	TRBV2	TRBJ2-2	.	CASVLLQGEAGELFF	TGTGCCAGCGTCCTATTGCAGGGCGAGGCCGGGGAGCTGTTTTTT
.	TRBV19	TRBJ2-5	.	CASNQAGGETQYF	TGTGCCAGTAATCAAGCGGGTGGCGAGACCCAGTACTTC
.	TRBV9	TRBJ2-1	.	CASSVAFQAGPYNEQFF	TGTGCCAGCAGCGTAGCTTTCCAGGCGGGGCCCTACAATGAGCAGTTCTTC
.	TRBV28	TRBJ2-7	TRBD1	CASSRGPGQGFYEQYF	TGTGCCAGCAGCCGGGGCCCGGGACAGGGTTTCTACGAGCAGTACTTC
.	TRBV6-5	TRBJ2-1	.	CASSQANEQFF	TGTGCCAGCAGTCAAGCCAATGAGCAGTTCTTC
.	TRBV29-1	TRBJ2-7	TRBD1	CSVNRGTHEQYF	TGCAGCGTAAACAGGGGAACCCACGAGCAGTACTTC
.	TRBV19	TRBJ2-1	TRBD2	CASSMSSGGADEQFF	TGTGCCAGTAGTATGAGTAGCGGGGGGGCTGATGAGCAGTTCTTC
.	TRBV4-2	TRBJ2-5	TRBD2	CASSREVLAGGQETQYF	TGTGCCAGCAGCCGAGAGGTCCTAGCGGGGGGTCAAGAGACCCAGTACTTC
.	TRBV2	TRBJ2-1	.	CASRVARGANNEQFF	TGTGCCAGCAGGGTGGCTCGCGGGGCGAACAATGAGCAGTTCTTC
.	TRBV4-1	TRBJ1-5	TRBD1	CASSLDRGLEQPQHF	TGCGCCAGCAGCCTCGACAGGGGGTTGGAACAGCCCCAGCATTTT
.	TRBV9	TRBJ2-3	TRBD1	CASSAPGTGGTDTQYF	TGTGCCAGCAGCGCTCCTGGGACAGGGGGAACAGATACGCAGTATTTT
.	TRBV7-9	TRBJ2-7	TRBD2	CASSLGGGLAREQYF	TGTGCCAGCAGCTTAGGAGGGGGACTAGCCCGCGAGCAGTACTTC
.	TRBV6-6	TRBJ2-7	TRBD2	CASSYISGGYEQYF	TGTGCCAGCAGTTACATTAGCGGGGGATACGAGCAGTACTTC
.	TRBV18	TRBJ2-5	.	CASSPSPGTQETQYF	TGTGCCAGCTCACCATCCCCAGGAACTCAAGAGACCCAGTACTTC
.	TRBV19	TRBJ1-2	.	CASNPSRDLGYTF	TGTGCCAGTAATCCTTCTCGGGATCTTGGCTACACCTTC
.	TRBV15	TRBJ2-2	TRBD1	CATSRSPGWDRAVAGELFF	TGTGCCACCAGCAGATCCCCCGGGTGGGACAGGGCAGTGGCCGGGGAGCTGTTTTTT
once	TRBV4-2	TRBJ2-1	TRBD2	CASSQAGSGGAKQFF	TGTGCCAGCAGCCAAGCGGGTAGCGGGGGGGCCAAGCAGTTCTTC
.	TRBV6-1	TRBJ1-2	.	CASSEVLRGGYTF	TGTGCCAGCAGTGAAGTTCTAAGGGGGGGCTACACCTTC
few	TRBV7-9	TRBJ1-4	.	CASSSGVSTNEKLFF	TGTGCCAGCAGCTCAGGGGTATCGACTAATGAAAAACTGTTTTTT
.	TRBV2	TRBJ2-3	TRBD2	CASRETSGALDTQYF	TGTGCCAGCAGGGAAACTAGCGGGGCGCTCGATACGCAGTATTTT
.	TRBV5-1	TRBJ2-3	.	CASSLEQRDTQYF	TGCGCCAGCAGCTTGGAACAGAGAGATACGCAGTATTTT
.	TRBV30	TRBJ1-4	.	CAWSQGKDGNEKLFF	TGTGCCTGGAGTCAGGGGAAGGATGGTAATGAAAAACTGTTTTTT
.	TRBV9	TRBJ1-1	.	CASSVAAGLGNTEAFF	TGTGCCAGCAGCGTAGCTGCAGGCCTGGGGAACACTGAAGCTTTCTTT
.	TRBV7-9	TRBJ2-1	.	CSSRAGYEQFF	TGTTCCAGCAGAGCAGGGTATGAGCAGTTCTTC
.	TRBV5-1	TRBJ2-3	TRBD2	CASSLDLAGGTDTQYF	TGCGCCAGCAGCTTGGACCTCGCGGGGGGCACAGATACGCAGTATTTT
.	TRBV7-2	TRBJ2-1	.	CASSLSYRDFSFF	TGTGCCAGCAGCTTATCATACAGGGATTTCTCGTTCTTC
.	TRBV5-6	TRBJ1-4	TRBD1	CASSPRQGSTNEKLFF	TGTGCCAGCAGCCCTCGACAGGGAAGCACTAATGAAAAACTGTTTTTT
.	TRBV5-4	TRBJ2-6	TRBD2	CASSGGAGGAGANVLTF	TGTGCCAGCAGCGGCGGGGCGGGGGGGGCTGGGGCCAACGTCCTGACTTTC
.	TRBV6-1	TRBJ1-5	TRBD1	CASFGQGNQPQHF	TGTGCCAGCTTTGGACAGGGGAATCAGCCCCAGCATTTT
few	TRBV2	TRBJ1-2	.	CASRVSSGTNYGYTF	TGTGCCAGCAGAGTAAGCTCAGGGACAAACTATGGCTACACCTTC
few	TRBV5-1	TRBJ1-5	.	CASSLGPRDNNQPQHF	TGCGCCAGCAGCTTGGGACCTCGGGACAATAATCAGCCCCAGCATTTT
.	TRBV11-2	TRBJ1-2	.	CASSLLSGKDGYTF	TGTGCCAGCAGCCTTCTCTCCGGGAAGGATGGCTACACCTTC
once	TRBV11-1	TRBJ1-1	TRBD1	CASSPPGGWSEAFF	TGTGCCAGCAGTCCTCCAGGGGGCTGGTCTGAAGCTTTCTTT
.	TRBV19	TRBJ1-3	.	CASSIGAQAYSGNTIYF	TGTGCCAGTAGTATAGGCGCCCAGGCCTACTCTGGAAACACCATATATTTT
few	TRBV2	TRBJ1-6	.	CASNRDLNSPLHF	TGTGCCAGCAACAGGGATCTGAATTCACCCCTCCACTTT
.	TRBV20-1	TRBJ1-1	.	CSAGRGEAFF	TGCAGTGCTGGGAGGGGAGAAGCTTTCTTT
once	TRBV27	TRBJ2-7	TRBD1	CASSLLRGTGASINSYEQYF	TGTGCCAGCAGTTTATTAAGAGGGACAGGGGCGTCTATCAACTCCTACGAGCAGTACTTC
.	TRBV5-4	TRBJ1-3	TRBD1	CASSFLDRGGATIYF	TGTGCCAGCAGCTTTTTGGACAGGGGGGGAGCCACCATATATTTT
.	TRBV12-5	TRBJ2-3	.	CASGLAGADTQYF	TGTGCTAGTGGTTTGGCCGGAGCTGATACGCAGTATTTT